This T cell receptor beta chain was identified in a study of OX40 agonist ivuxolimab in advanced cancers. Study information: As their treatment, patients were administered ivuxolimab, an agonistic anti-OX40 (CD134) antibody. A partial response was reached by three patients: one with hepatocellular carcinoma and two with cutaneous melanoma. Broader study findings: Circulating CD4+ and CD8+ T cells showed clonal expansion by week 6 at 0.1 to 3.0 mg/kg. Those patients achieving a partial response at 0.1-3.0 mg/kg showed among the lowest clonal expansion.

Libraries were prepared by immunoSEQ multiplex PCR; TCRdb keeps only in-frame clonotypes and omits some of them. In the table there are around 60,000 clones, approximately 89% of which are singletons. In regard to this clone: Its antigen remains unknown.

The CDR3 covers 14 residues. Germline CDR1 is MNHEY and CDR2 is SMNVEV (reference sequence). The V gene lost 6 bases and the J gene lost 4 bases, with 16 bases spanning the gap. Specimen: CD4+ or CD8+ T cells sorted from blood, collected in a trial of the OX40 agonist ivuxolimab. V and J are TRBV27 and TRBJ2-7; TRBD1 is a possible D gene (6 bases). This sequence was found in an adult with an advanced solid tumor such as melanoma, head and neck, liver or kidney cancer. The CDR3 reads CASSSQGLLYEQYF. As DNA, the CDR3 is TGTGCCAGCAGCTCTCAGGGGCTTCTTTACGAGCAGTACTTC.